Listed here are 26 T cell receptor beta chains from one sample, sequenced in a study of early stage breast cancer tumors. Sequenced by immunoSEQ multiplex PCR; TCRdb stores in-frame clones only, minus some. The sample yields some 35,000 clones, 70% to 80% seen once. Sequenced: blood. These receptors all come from a person in their sixties with breast cancer.

The V gene is TRBV28, the J gene TRBJ2-7, with 9 nucleotides matching TRBD1. Trimming at V came to 6 bases and at J to 3 bases, leaving 6 bases not matched to a gene. CDR1 is MDHEN, CDR2 SYDVKM, per germline. CDR3 length: 14 amino acids. This CDR3 reads CASSLTGGIYEQYF. The CDR3 DNA reads TGTGCCAGCAGCCTGACAGGGGGAATCTACGAGCAGTACTTC.

This clone was detected only once. The V and J genes are TRBV5-4 and TRBJ2-2, with D tentatively TRBD1 or TRBD2 (6 bases each). Trimming cost V 3 bases and J 0 bases, with 12 bases left between them. The CDR3 is made up of 16 amino acids. The germline gives CDR1 SGHNT, CDR2 YYREEE (reference sequence). CDR3 in DNA: TGTGCCAGCAGCTCCCGGGGGCGCTCGAACACCGGGGAGCTGTTTTTT. This sequence encodes CASSSRGRSNTGELFF.

The chain is built from TRBV28 and TRBJ1-5; TRBD1 agrees at 8 bases. The ends lost 1 base at V and 7 bases at J; junction bases unmatched: 9. The CDR3 has 16 residues. Germline-derived CDR1 and CDR2 are MDHEN and SYDVKM. In DNA form, the CDR3 reads TGTGCCAGCAGTTTATACGGCAGGGGGCAGCGGCAGCCCCAGCATTTT. This encodes CASSLYGRGQRQPQHF.

The chain has TRBV10-3 and TRBJ2-7; TRBD1 matches 8 bases. V trimming: 6 bases; J trimming: 4 bases; junction bases outside the gene matches: 11. The CDR3 length is 15 residues. Germline V gives CDR1 ENHRY, CDR2 SYGVKD. The CDR3: CAIRERDRGPYEQYF. The CDR3 nucleotides read TGTGCCATCAGGGAGAGAGACAGGGGTCCGTACGAGCAGTACTTC.

The chain combines TRBV6-4 with TRBJ2-7, with D perhaps given as TRBD1 or TRBD2 (6 bases each). The CDR3 consists of 13 residues. Germline values: CDR1 MRHNA, CDR2 SNTAGT. Trimming cost V 4 bases and J 5 bases, with 12 bases left between them. The CDR3 loop is CASSGEGGNEQYF. CDR3 sequence (DNA): TGTGCCAGCAGTGGTGAGGGGGGTAACGAGCAGTACTTC.

The rearrangement links TRBV5-1 to TRBJ1-3, with D possibly being TRBD1 (6 bases). V was cut by 0 bases and J by 2 bases, with 9 bases left in between. The CDR3 sequence is 15 residues long. Germline loops: CDR1 SGHRS, CDR2 YFSETQ. CDR3 sequence reads: CASSLEGEPGNTIYF. CDR3 in DNA: TGCGCCAGCAGCTTGGAGGGGGAGCCTGGAAACACCATATATTTT.

The J gene is TRBJ2-7, the V gene TRBV5-1; 10 nucleotides match TRBD2. Germline CDR1 reads SGHRS; CDR2 reads YFSETQ. Trimming removed 4 bases from V and 4 bases from J; junction bases left unmatched: 8. CDR3 length: 15 residues. The CDR3 DNA is TGCGCCAGCAGCCGAGGACTAGCGGAGTCTTACGAGCAGTACTTC. Translated: CASSRGLAESYEQYF.

The chain carries TRBV18 and TRBJ2-2, with D maybe TRBD1 (6 bases). V was cut by 5 bases and J by 1 base, with 14 bases left in between. CDR3 size: 16 residues. Germline CDR1 KGHSH, CDR2 LQKENI. The chain's CDR3 is CASSVPGTMNTGELFF. Here the CDR3 DNA reads TGTGCCAGCTCAGTTCCCGGGACAATGAACACCGGGGAGCTGTTTTTT. Complete variable domain (other parts from reference TRBV18 and TRBJ2-2): NAGVMQNPRHLVRRRGQEARLRCSPMKGHSHVYWYRQLPEEGLKFMVYLQKENIIDESGMPKERFSAEFPKEGPSILRIQQVVRGDSAAYFCASSVPGTMNTGELFFGEGSRLTVL.

This chain joins TRBV6-5 and TRBJ1-2, with 7 positions matching TRBD1. There are 13 residues in the CDR3. V shed 5 bases, J shed 6 bases, and the junction held 6 bases outside the gene matches. Per germline, CDR1 MNHEY and CDR2 SVGAGI. For the CDR3, the DNA is TGTGCCAGCAGTATGACAGGGAGTGATGGCTACACCTTC. It encodes CASSMTGSDGYTF.

CDR3 coding DNA: TGTGCCAGCAGTTCCCCCCGGGACAGGGGAGGCAATGAGCAGTTCTTC. Amino acid sequence: CASSSPRDRGGNEQFF. The chain links TRBV6-9 to TRBJ2-1; 10 bases align to TRBD1. The V gene end was trimmed by 4 bases and the J gene end by 6 bases; junction bases not matched to a gene: 9. In germline, CDR1 is MNHGY, CDR2 SVAAGI. The CDR3 consists of 16 residues.

The gene calls are TRBV19 and TRBJ2-1, with TRBD2 identical over 7 bases. The junction had 18 bases not matched to a gene; V was cut back by 2 bases and J by 5 bases. The CDR3 has 19 residues. Germline V gene data show CDR1 as LNHDA and CDR2 as SQIVND (reference sequence). The CDR3 bases are TGTGCCAGTAGTATAAAACGGCAGTGGGGCGGGGGAGGTGACAATGAGCAGTTCTTC. It is translated as CASSIKRQWGGGGDNEQFF. Looking up the rest from reference TRBV19 and TRBJ2-1 gives the full variable domain: DGGITQSPKYLFRKEGQNVTLSCEQNLNHDAMYWYRQDPGQGLRLIYYSQIVNDFQKGDIAEGYSVSREKKESFPLTVTSAQKNPTAFYLCASSIKRQWGGGGDNEQFFGPGTRLTVL.

The chain uses TRBV4-1 and TRBJ2-6, with D unclear. The CDR3 runs to 17 residues. V lost 0 bases, J lost 2 bases, and 11 bases lay in between. The germline gives CDR1 MGHRA, CDR2 YSYEKL. Here the CDR3 DNA reads TGCGCCAGCAGCCAAGATTTGCGTACAGCTGGGGCCAACGTCCTGACTTTC. The encoded protein is CASSQDLRTAGANVLTF.

The CDR3 sequence: CASSPSYTDTQYF. The CDR3 region has the DNA TGTGCCAGCTCACCATCCTACACAGATACGCAGTATTTT. The chain recombines TRBV18 with TRBJ2-3, with unresolved D. CDR3 length: 13 amino acids. V was pared by 2 bases and J by 2 bases, with 5 bases between. Germline CDR1 is KGHSH and CDR2 is LQKENI.

The chain employs TRBV27 and TRBJ1-5, with 8 bases that match TRBD1. This CDR3 region has 16 residues. The V segment lost 2 bases and the J segment 2 bases; nucleotides outside the gene matches: 5. Germline loops: CDR1 MNHEY, CDR2 SMNVEV (reference sequence). CDR3 bases: TGTGCCAGCAGTTTACCCCCGACAGGGGGCAATCAGCCCCAGCATTTT. This codes for CASSLPPTGGNQPQHF.

The V and J genes are TRBV29-1 and TRBJ2-7; tentatively, D is TRBD1 (5 bases). The germline V and J ends were trimmed by 1 base and 3 bases, with 7 bases remaining between them. The CDR3 covers 12 residues. Germline V gives CDR1 SQVTM, CDR2 ANQGSEA. CDR3 DNA: TGCAGCGTTGAAGGGACAAACTACGAGCAGTACTTC. Its translation is CSVEGTNYEQYF.

The chain recombines TRBV11-1 with TRBJ2-1; TRBD1 is a possible D gene (6 bases). Germline assignment: CDR1 SGHAT and CDR2 FQDESV (reference sequence). V was shortened by 10 bases and J by 5 bases, with 15 bases between the two germline ends. CDR3 length: 13 residues. CDR3 coding DNA: TGTGCCACACAGGGTTACGGGGACAATGAGCAGTTCTTC. Translated, it gives CATQGYGDNEQFF.

The chain combines TRBV21-1 with TRBJ2-5; TRBD2, the table's D call, lacks a check against the DNA. TRBV21-1 is described as a pseudogene. The length of the CDR3 is 16 residues. The CDR3 nucleotides are TGTGCCAGCAGCCCTTCCTTAGCGGGAGTCCTCGAGACCCAGTACTTC. This encodes CASSPSLAGVLETQYF.

The chain combines TRBV7-6 with TRBJ2-7; TRBD1 matches at 9 bases. Germline values: CDR1 SGHVS, CDR2 FNYEAQ. The CDR3 has 16 residues. J lost 3 bases, V lost 1 base, and 7 bases had no gene match. CDR3 protein: CASSLVGGTGSYEQYF. CDR3 DNA: TGTGCCAGCAGCTTAGTAGGGGGGACAGGGAGCTACGAGCAGTACTTC.

This clone was seen a few times. V gene TRBV5-1 combines with J gene TRBJ1-4; possible D gene TRBD1, 5 bases. Germline loops: CDR1 SGHRS, CDR2 YFSETQ. The CDR3 length is 14 residues. Trimming cost V 0 bases and J 8 bases, with 11 bases left between them. CDR3 sequence reads: CASSLAGAGEKLFF. CDR3 coding DNA: TGCGCCAGCAGCTTGGCTGGAGCAGGGGAAAAACTGTTTTTT.

This clone appeared a few times. The V call is TRBV25-1, the J call TRBJ1-1; 10 bases fit TRBD1. V gave up 5 bases and J gave up 5 bases; unmatched junction bases: 5. The CDR3 spans 14 residues. CDR1 is MGHDK and CDR2 is SYGVNS in the germline V gene. This CDR3 is CASSQTGGRTEAFF. CDR3 bases: TGTGCCAGCAGTCAGACAGGGGGCAGGACTGAAGCTTTCTTT.

The chain combines TRBV13 with TRBJ2-1, with 9 bases matching TRBD2. Trimming at V came to 6 bases and at J to 6 bases, leaving 6 bases not matched to a gene. The CDR3 loop spans 14 amino acids. Germline CDR1 reads PRHDT; CDR2 reads FYEKMQ (reference sequence). CDR3 loop: CASRRAGGLNEQFF. In DNA, the CDR3 is TGTGCCAGCAGGAGAGCGGGGGGCCTCAATGAGCAGTTCTTC. The variable domain in full, completed from reference TRBV13 and TRBJ2-1, reads AAGVIQSPRHLIKEKRETATLKCYPIPRHDTVYWYQQGPGQDPQFLISFYEKMQSDKGSIPDRFSAQQFSDYHSELNMSSLELGDSALYFCASRRAGGLNEQFFGPGTRLTVL.

V and J are TRBV4-1 and TRBJ2-7, with 8 positions matching TRBD1. V was pared by 4 bases and J by 6 bases, with 14 bases of the junction left unmatched. Per germline, CDR1 MGHRA and CDR2 YSYEKL. The CDR3 contains 16 residues. CDR3 coding DNA: TGCGCCAGCAGCCCCCGGGACAGGCTGGGCACGGGCGAGCAGTACTTC. This translates into CASSPRDRLGTGEQYF.

V is TRBV18 and J is TRBJ2-5, with 8 nucleotides matching TRBD2. There are 13 residues in the CDR3. Germline V gives CDR1 KGHSH, CDR2 LQKENI. V shed 6 bases, J shed 5 bases, and the junction held 5 bases outside the gene matches. CDR3 nucleotide sequence: TGTGCCAGCTCCGCCGGGGGGGGCGAGACCCAGTACTTC. It is translated as CASSAGGGETQYF. Full variable domain (rest looked up from reference TRBV18 and TRBJ2-5): NAGVMQNPRHLVRRRGQEARLRCSPMKGHSHVYWYRQLPEEGLKFMVYLQKENIIDESGMPKERFSAEFPKEGPSILRIQQVVRGDSAAYFCASSAGGGETQYFGPGTRLLVL.

The rearrangement joins TRBV19 to TRBJ2-7; weak D call: TRBD2 (6 bases). CDR1 is LNHDA and CDR2 is SQIVND in the germline V gene (reference sequence). V was clipped by 4 bases and J by 3 bases, with 16 bases between them. CDR3 length equals 15 residues. The CDR3 loop is CASSKDYGQLYEQYF. DNA for the CDR3: TGTGCCAGTAGTAAGGACTACGGACAACTCTACGAGCAGTACTTC.

The chain joins TRBV5-5 to TRBJ2-1, with 8 bases identical to TRBD2. From germline, CDR1 is SGHKS and CDR2 YYEKEE (reference sequence). The CDR3 consists of 14 residues. Trimming removed 3 bases from V and 1 base from J; junction bases left unmatched: 0. The CDR3 bases are TGTGCCAGCAGCTCGGGAGGGTCCTACAATGAGCAGTTCTTC. It translates to CASSSGGSYNEQFF.

The chain uses TRBV27 and TRBJ1-2; weak D call: TRBD1 (6 bases). This CDR3 comprises 15 residues. CDR1 MNHEY and CDR2 SMNVEV come from the germline V gene (reference sequence). V was shortened by 1 base and J by 0 bases, with 9 bases between the two germline ends. CDR3 bases: TGTGCCAGCAGTTTATTTACAGGGTCTAACTATGGCTACACCTTC. Encoded protein: CASSLFTGSNYGYTF.